These 18 T cell receptor beta chains share one sample of origin, sequenced in a study of blood T cell repertoires in COVID-19. Measured with immunoSEQ multiplex PCR; TCRdb has only the in-frame clones, and not every one. The sample contains under 200,000 clones, roughly 80% of which appear only once. The sequenced sample was peripheral blood. The receptors here all came from a man between 60 and 75 years old with acute or convalescent COVID-19.

V and J are TRBV6-5 and TRBJ1-2; 7 bases line up with TRBD1. The CDR3 covers 14 residues. The V gene end was trimmed by 6 bases and the J gene end by 4 bases; junction bases not matched to a gene: 8. Germline CDR1 reads MNHEY; CDR2 reads SVGAGI. This CDR3 reads CASRPPGQVYGYTF. CDR3 coding DNA: TGTGCCAGCAGGCCCCCCGGACAGGTCTATGGCTACACCTTC.

The chain is built from TRBV5-6 and TRBJ2-5; D may be TRBD2 (5 bases). The CDR3 consists of 14 residues. Between the trimmed V and J ends, which lost 4 bases and 5 bases, there was a span of 15 bases. Germline-derived CDR1 and CDR2 are SGHDT and YYEEEE. CDR3 sequence (DNA): TGTGCCAGCAGCGTTAGGAGGCTGCGGGAGACCCAGTACTTC. This gives the protein CASSVRRLRETQYF.

The gene calls are TRBV10-3 and TRBJ1-2; 7 bases align to TRBD1. V shed 3 bases, J shed 6 bases, and the junction held 7 bases outside the gene matches. The CDR3 contains 14 residues. Per germline, CDR1 ENHRY and CDR2 SYGVKD. The chain's CDR3 is CAISDDRDLDGYTF. CDR3 coding DNA: TGTGCCATCAGTGATGACAGGGACTTAGATGGCTACACCTTC.

This chain uses TRBV5-5 with TRBJ2-4; perhaps TRBD1 as D (6 bases). Trimming removed 0 bases at V and 5 bases at J, with 9 bases between. This CDR3 comprises 14 residues. Germline V gene data show CDR1 as SGHKS and CDR2 as YYEKEE (reference sequence). CDR3 nucleotides: TGTGCCAGCAGCTTGGCCCCAGGGGAAAACATTCAGTACTTC. Its protein product is CASSLAPGENIQYF. The complete variable domain, with remaining parts taken from reference TRBV5-5 and TRBJ2-4, reads DAGVTQSPTHLIKTRGQQVTLRCSPISGHKSVSWYQQVLGQGPQFIFQYYEKEERGRGNFPDRFSARQFPNYSSELNVNALLLGDSALYLCASSLAPGENIQYFGAGTRLSVL.

In nucleotides, the CDR3 is TGTGCCAGCAGTGAATCACAGGGAAGGGATGGCTACACCTTC. Translating it yields CASSESQGRDGYTF. The V call is TRBV6-1, the J call TRBJ1-2; D perhaps matches TRBD1 (6 bases). The CDR3 runs 14 residues. Germline lookup yields CDR1 MNHNS and CDR2 SASEGT. The V and J ends lost 2 bases and 6 bases respectively, with 13 bases between them.

The chain is built from TRBV4-1 and TRBJ1-1; TRBD1 might be the D (6 bases). The CDR3 has 17 amino acids. V lost 4 bases and J 1 base, leaving 19 bases between the germline ends. CDR1 MGHRA and CDR2 YSYEKL come from the germline V gene. CDR3 bases: TGCGCCAGCAGCCTGGCCGCGGGGGGGGACACGAACACTGAAGCTTTCTTT. It encodes CASSLAAGGDTNTEAFF.

The sample holds one count of this clone. CDR3 protein: CASMTGAGNTIYF. CDR3 DNA: TGTGCCAGCATGACAGGGGCGGGAAACACCATATATTTT. The chain is built from TRBV6-5 and TRBJ1-3; 8 bases map to TRBD1. The V gene end was trimmed by 7 bases and the J gene end by 4 bases; junction bases not matched to a gene: 3. CDR1 MNHEY and CDR2 SVGAGI come from the germline V gene. This CDR3 has 13 residues.

The rearrangement links TRBV10-3 to TRBJ1-5, with D maybe TRBD1 (5 bases). Germline CDR1 is ENHRY and CDR2 is SYGVKD. The CDR3 is 14 amino acids. The germline V and J ends were trimmed by 5 bases and 2 bases, with 10 bases remaining between them. Here the CDR3 DNA reads TGTGCCATCAGTCCGGGGGTCGGCAATCAGCCCCAGCATTTT. Protein product: CAISPGVGNQPQHF.

The V and J genes are TRBV18 and TRBJ2-2, with TRBD1 identical over 7 bases. V was clipped by 1 base and J by 2 bases; unmatched bases: 4. This CDR3 region has 16 residues. Germline CDR1 and CDR2: KGHSH and LQKENI. The CDR3 sequence: CASSPQGAHNTGELFF. CDR3 sequence (DNA): TGTGCCAGCTCACCACAGGGGGCTCATAACACCGGGGAGCTGTTTTTT.

This chain links TRBV11-2 with TRBJ1-2, with 7 bases fitting TRBD1. The germline CDR1 and CDR2 sequences are SGHAT and FQNNGV. J lost 3 bases, V lost 4 bases, and 2 bases had no gene match. The CDR3 extends over 13 amino acids. The CDR3 loop reads CASSSTGDYGYTF. CDR3 DNA sequence: TGTGCCAGCAGCTCTACAGGGGACTATGGCTACACCTTC. Based on the CDR3 plus reference TRBV11-2 and TRBJ1-2, the full variable domain is EAGVAQSPRYKIIEKRQSVAFWCNPISGHATLYWYQQILGQGPKLLIQFQNNGVVDDSQLPKDRFSAERLKGVDSTLKIQPAKLEDSAVYLCASSSTGDYGYTFGSGTRLTVV.

J is TRBJ2-7 and V is TRBV5-6; D perhaps matches TRBD1 (5 bases). The CDR3 loop spans 12 amino acids. V was pared by 2 bases and J by 9 bases, with 12 bases between. Germline V gene lookup returns CDR1 SGHDT and CDR2 YYEEEE. The CDR3 DNA follows: TGTGCCAGCAGCTTTGGGGCCGTGGCGCAGTACTTC. This codes for CASSFGAVAQYF.

The V call is TRBV3-1 (or the pseudogene TRBV3-2), the J call TRBJ2-1; 11 nucleotides align to TRBD1. Germline-derived CDR1 and CDR2 are LGHDT and YNNKEL (reference sequence). CDR3 length: 17 amino acids. Germline trimming cut 3 bases from V and 1 base from J; bases unmatched to any gene: 5. The CDR3 region is CASSHRTGGISYNEQFF. The CDR3 nucleotides are TGTGCCAGCAGCCACAGGACAGGGGGCATTTCCTACAATGAGCAGTTCTTC.

The chain employs TRBV29-1 and TRBJ2-3; 7 bases fit TRBD2. J was trimmed by 6 bases and V by 7 bases; bases with no gene match: 1. CDR1 is SQVTM, CDR2 ANQGSEA, per germline. This CDR3 comprises 10 residues. The CDR3 DNA is TGCAGCGCCGGGGGGGATACGCAGTATTTT. Protein product: CSAGGDTQYF.

The table lists this clone with a few counts. The genes are TRBV5-4 and TRBJ2-3; a weak D match, TRBD1 (6 bases). The CDR3 has 15 residues. V lost 1 base and J 9 bases, leaving 18 bases between the germline ends. The germline gives CDR1 SGHNT, CDR2 YYREEE (reference sequence). CDR3 in amino acids: CASSLRGMAHTTQYF. The DNA of the CDR3 is TGTGCCAGCAGCTTGAGGGGGATGGCACACACCACGCAGTATTTT. Together with reference TRBV5-4 and TRBJ2-3, the CDR3 gives the full variable domain: ETGVTQSPTHLIKTRGQQVTLRCSSQSGHNTVSWYQQALGQGPQFIFQYYREEENGRGNFPPRFSGLQFPNYSSELNVNALELDDSALYLCASSLRGMAHTTQYFGPGTRLTVL.

This clone was seen only a few times. CDR3: CASSEAGLGLAGARTDTQYF. CDR3 bases: TGTGCCAGCAGTGAAGCCGGGTTGGGACTAGCGGGGGCCCGCACAGATACGCAGTATTTT. The chain links TRBV2 to TRBJ2-3; 14 bases match TRBD2. The V and J ends lost 0 bases and 1 base, in that order; junction bases with no gene match: 9. Germline loops: CDR1 SNHLY, CDR2 FYNNEI. The CDR3 runs 20 residues.

This sequence joins TRBV19 and TRBJ1-2; D ambiguous. The germline V and J ends were trimmed by 0 bases and 4 bases, with 9 bases remaining between them. Per germline, CDR1 LNHDA and CDR2 SQIVND (reference sequence). This CDR3 has 14 amino acids. This chain's CDR3 is CASSIDGEAYGYTF. CDR3 DNA sequence: TGTGCCAGTAGTATAGACGGAGAAGCCTATGGCTACACCTTC. Looking up the rest from reference TRBV19 and TRBJ1-2 gives the full variable domain: DGGITQSPKYLFRKEGQNVTLSCEQNLNHDAMYWYRQDPGQGLRLIYYSQIVNDFQKGDIAEGYSVSREKKESFPLTVTSAQKNPTAFYLCASSIDGEAYGYTFGSGTRLTVV.

J is TRBJ2-5 and V is TRBV5-6; tentatively, D is TRBD2 (7 bases). Germline V gene sequence: CDR1 SGHDT, CDR2 YYEEEE. The CDR3 is made up of 16 amino acids. Trimming left V 6 bases short and J 0 bases short, with 18 bases between. The CDR3 spells CASTPRGGGYQETQYF. In DNA form, the CDR3 reads TGTGCCAGCACCCCCAGAGGGGGGGGATACCAAGAGACCCAGTACTTC.

This chain uses TRBV3-1 (or the pseudogene TRBV3-2) with TRBJ2-3; 8 bases agree with TRBD1. Germline CDR1 is LGHDT and CDR2 is YNNKEL (reference sequence). CDR3 length equals 13 residues. J gave up 5 bases and V 11 bases, and 9 bases lay outside the gene matches. CDR3 nucleotide sequence: TGTGCCGCCAGCAGGGGGCCAGTAGATACGCAGTATTTT. Its protein product is CAASRGPVDTQYF.